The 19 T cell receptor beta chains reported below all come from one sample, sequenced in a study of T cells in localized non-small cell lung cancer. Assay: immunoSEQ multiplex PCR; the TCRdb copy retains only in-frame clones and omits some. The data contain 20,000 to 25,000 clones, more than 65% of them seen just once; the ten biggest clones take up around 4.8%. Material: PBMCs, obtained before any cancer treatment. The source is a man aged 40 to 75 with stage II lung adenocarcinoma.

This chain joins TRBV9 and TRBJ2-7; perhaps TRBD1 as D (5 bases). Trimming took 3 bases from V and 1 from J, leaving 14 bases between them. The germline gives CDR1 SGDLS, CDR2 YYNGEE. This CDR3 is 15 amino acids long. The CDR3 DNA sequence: TGTGCCAGCAGCGCATCAGGGTTAGTGTCCTACGAGCAGTACTTC. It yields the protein CASSASGLVSYEQYF.

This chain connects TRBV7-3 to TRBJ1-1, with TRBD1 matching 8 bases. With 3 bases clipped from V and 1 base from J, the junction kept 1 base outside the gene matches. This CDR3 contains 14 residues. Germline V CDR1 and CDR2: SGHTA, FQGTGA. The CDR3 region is CASSFGQGNTEAFF. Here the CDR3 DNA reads TGTGCCAGCAGCTTCGGACAGGGGAACACTGAAGCTTTCTTT.

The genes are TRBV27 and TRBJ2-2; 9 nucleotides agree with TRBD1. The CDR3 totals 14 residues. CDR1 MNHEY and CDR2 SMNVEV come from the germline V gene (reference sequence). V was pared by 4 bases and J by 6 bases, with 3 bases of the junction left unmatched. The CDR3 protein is CASSWDRAAGELFF. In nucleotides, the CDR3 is TGTGCCAGCAGTTGGGACAGGGCGGCCGGGGAGCTGTTTTTT.

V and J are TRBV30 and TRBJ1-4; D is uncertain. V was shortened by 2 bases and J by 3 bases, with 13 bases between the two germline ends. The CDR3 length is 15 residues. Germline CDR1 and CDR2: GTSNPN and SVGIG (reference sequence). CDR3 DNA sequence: TGTGCCTGGAGTCGTGTTAGGTCTGCTAATGAAAAACTGTTTTTT. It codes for CAWSRVRSANEKLFF.

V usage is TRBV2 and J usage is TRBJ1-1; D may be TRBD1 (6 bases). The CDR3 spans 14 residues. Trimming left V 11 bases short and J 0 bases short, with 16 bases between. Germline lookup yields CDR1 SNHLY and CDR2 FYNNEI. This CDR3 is CARDQGQMNTEAFF. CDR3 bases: TGTGCCCGCGATCAAGGACAGATGAACACTGAAGCTTTCTTT.

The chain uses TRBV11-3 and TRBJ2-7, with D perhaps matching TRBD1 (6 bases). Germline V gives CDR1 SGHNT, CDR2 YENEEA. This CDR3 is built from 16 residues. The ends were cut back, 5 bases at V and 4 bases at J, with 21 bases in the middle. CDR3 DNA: TGTGCCAGCAGCCCTACACAGTGGGGAACAGGGTACGAGCAGTACTTC. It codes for CASSPTQWGTGYEQYF.

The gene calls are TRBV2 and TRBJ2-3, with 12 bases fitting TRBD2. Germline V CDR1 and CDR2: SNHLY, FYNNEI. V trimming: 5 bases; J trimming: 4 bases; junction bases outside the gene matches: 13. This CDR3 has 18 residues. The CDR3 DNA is TGTGCCAGCAGTCCCGGGACTAGCGGGCTAGTTGGGGCAGATACGCAGTATTTT. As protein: CASSPGTSGLVGADTQYF. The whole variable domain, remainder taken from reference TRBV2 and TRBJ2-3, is EPEVTQTPSHQVTQMGQEVILRCVPISNHLYFYWYRQILGQKVEFLVSFYNNEISEKSEIFDDQFSVERPDGSNFTLKIRSTKLEDSAMYFCASSPGTSGLVGADTQYFGPGTRLTVL.

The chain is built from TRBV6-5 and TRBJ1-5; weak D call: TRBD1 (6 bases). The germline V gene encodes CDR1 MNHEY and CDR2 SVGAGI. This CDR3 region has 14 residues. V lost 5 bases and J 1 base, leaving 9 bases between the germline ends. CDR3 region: CASSRGQSNQPQHF. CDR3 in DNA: TGTGCCAGCAGTCGCGGACAGAGCAATCAGCCCCAGCATTTT.

Here the CDR3 reads CASSVGDLGLNTEAFF. The CDR3 coding sequence is TGTGCCAGCAGCGTAGGGGATTTGGGGTTAAACACTGAAGCTTTCTTT. The chain links TRBV9 to TRBJ1-1, with D unresolved. Germline values: CDR1 SGDLS, CDR2 YYNGEE. The CDR3 spans 16 residues. V lost 0 bases, J lost 2 bases, and 14 bases lay in between.

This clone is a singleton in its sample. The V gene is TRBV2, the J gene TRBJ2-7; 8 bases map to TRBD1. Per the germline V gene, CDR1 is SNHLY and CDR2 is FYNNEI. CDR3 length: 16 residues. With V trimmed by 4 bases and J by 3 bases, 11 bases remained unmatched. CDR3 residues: CASSASGTGGYYEQYF. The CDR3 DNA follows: TGTGCCAGCAGTGCTTCCGGGACAGGAGGTTACTACGAGCAGTACTTC.

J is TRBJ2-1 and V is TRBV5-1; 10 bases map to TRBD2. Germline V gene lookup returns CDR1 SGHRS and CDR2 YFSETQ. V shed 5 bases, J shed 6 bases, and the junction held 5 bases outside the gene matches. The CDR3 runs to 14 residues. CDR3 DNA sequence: TGCGCCAGCAGACCGGCTAGCGGGAGCAATGAGCAGTTCTTC. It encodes CASRPASGSNEQFF.

The CDR3 nucleotides are TGTGCCACCAGCAGAGATGGGCAGTACGAGCAGTACTTC. It encodes CATSRDGQYEQYF. The chain links TRBV15 to TRBJ2-7; D is ambiguous. Per the germline V gene, CDR1 is LNHNV and CDR2 is YYDKDF (reference sequence). The CDR3 is 13 amino acids. The ends were cut back, 0 bases at V and 4 bases at J, with 7 bases in the middle.

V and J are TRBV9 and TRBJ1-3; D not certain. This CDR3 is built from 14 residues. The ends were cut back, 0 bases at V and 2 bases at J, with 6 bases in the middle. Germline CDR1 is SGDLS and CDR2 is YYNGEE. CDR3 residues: CASSVGSTGNTIYF. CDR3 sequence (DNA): TGTGCCAGCAGCGTAGGGTCGACTGGAAACACCATATATTTT.

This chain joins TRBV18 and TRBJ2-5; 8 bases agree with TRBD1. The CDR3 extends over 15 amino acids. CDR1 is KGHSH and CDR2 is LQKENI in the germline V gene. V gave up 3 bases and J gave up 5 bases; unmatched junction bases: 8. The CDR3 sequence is CASSPATGDLETQYF. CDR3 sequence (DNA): TGTGCCAGCTCACCCGCGACAGGGGATCTGGAGACCCAGTACTTC.

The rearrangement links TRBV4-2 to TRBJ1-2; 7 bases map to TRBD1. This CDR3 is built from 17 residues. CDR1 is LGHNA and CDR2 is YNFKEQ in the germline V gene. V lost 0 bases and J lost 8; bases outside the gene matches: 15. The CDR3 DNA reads TGTGCCAGCAGCCAAGATCGGTTTGTAGGGGGCGCCGGGGGCTACACCTTC. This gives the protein CASSQDRFVGGAGGYTF.

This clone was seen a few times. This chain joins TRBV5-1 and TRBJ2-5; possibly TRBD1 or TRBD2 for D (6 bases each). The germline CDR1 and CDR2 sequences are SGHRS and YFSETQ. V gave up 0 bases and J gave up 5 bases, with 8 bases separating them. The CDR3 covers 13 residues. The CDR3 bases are TGCGCCAGCAGCTTGGGGGGGGCCGAGACCCAGTACTTC. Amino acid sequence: CASSLGGAETQYF.

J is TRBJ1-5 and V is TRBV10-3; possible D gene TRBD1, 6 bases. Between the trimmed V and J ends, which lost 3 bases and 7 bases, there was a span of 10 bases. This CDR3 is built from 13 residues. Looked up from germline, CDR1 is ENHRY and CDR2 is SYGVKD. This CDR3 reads CAISEQGEQPQHF. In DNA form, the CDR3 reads TGTGCCATCAGTGAACAGGGTGAACAGCCCCAGCATTTT.

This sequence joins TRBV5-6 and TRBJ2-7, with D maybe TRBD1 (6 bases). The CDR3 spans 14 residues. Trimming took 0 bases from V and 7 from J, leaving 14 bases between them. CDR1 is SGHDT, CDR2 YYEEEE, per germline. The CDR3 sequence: CASSLGQGQEEQYF. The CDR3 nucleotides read TGTGCCAGCAGCTTGGGTCAGGGGCAGGAAGAGCAGTACTTC.

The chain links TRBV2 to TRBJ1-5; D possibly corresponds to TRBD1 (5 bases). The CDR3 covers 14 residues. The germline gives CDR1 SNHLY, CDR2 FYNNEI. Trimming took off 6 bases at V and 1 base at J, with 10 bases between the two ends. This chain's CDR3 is CASRATASNQPQHF. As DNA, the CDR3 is TGTGCCAGCAGAGCGACAGCCAGCAATCAGCCCCAGCATTTT.